This section outlines one TCR beta chain sequence together with its context. The data are from a study of T cell responses to AZD1222 COVID-19 vaccine. Produced via immunoSEQ multiplex PCR; TCRdb's table is partial and in-frame only. The sample consists of roughly 110,000 clones, roughly 87% of them appearing once. Germline V lookup: CDR1 SGHDT, CDR2 YYEEEE. This CDR3 comprises 14 residues. V lost 3 bases, J lost 5 bases, and 4 bases stayed unmatched. The rearrangement joins TRBV5-6 to TRBJ1-4, with 7 nucleotides matching TRBD1. This TCR was sampled from an adult who received the AZD1222 COVID-19 vaccine. The specimen comprised peripheral blood, sampled 28 days after the second AZD1222 dose. CDR3 sequence: CASSSGQQNEKLFF. The CDR3 DNA is TGTGCCAGCAGCTCGGGACAGCAAAATGAAAAACTGTTTTTT.